This T cell receptor (beta chain) originates from a study of cytomegalovirus exposure and HLA in healthy donors. This clone was counted between two and nine times. Antigen unknown. TCRdb's table, derived via immunoSEQ multiplex PCR, lists solely in-frame clones and lacks some. The sample carries about 330,000 clones, 75% to 90% recorded once. Per the germline V gene, CDR1 is SGHRS and CDR2 is YFSETQ. CDR3 length: 14 amino acids. V gave up 0 bases and J gave up 3 bases, with 9 bases separating them. Study conclusions and caveats: The tendency of first-cohort TCR clusters to co-occur in the approximately 110 validation repertoires was the finding of a later analysis. Rarity held for most TCR sequences, but there were some public TCRs that occurred in many donors.

The sequencing input was PBMCs. This TCR came from a woman younger than 30 in good health and CMV-seronegative. This sequence joins TRBV5-1 and TRBJ1-2; D not certain. The CDR3 region has the DNA TGCGCCAGCAGCTTGGACCCAGGTGACTATGGCTACACCTTC. Amino acid sequence: CASSLDPGDYGYTF.